This is a list of T cell receptor beta chains from one sample in a study of blood T cell repertoires in COVID-19. TCRdb's copy holds only in-frame clones and misses some; the assay was immunoSEQ multiplex PCR. The table shows 150,000 to 200,000 clones, with about 81% occurring only once. The sample taken for sequencing was peripheral blood. Every receptor here comes from an elderly woman with COVID-19, enrolled during active disease. CDR3s include the opening cysteine and the closing phenylalanine or tryptophan. A D gene is named only where the DNA matches it firmly. Clone size is given for some rows only: seen once, a few or many times, or a class if the clone is expanded.

TGCGCCAGCAGCTTGGGTTCAGGGTATGGCTACACCTTC	CASSLGSGYGYTF	TRBJ1-2	NA	NA	TRBV5-1
TGTGCCAGCAGGACGGCAGGGTTGCGAGAAAAACTGTTTTTT	CASRTAGLREKLFF	TRBJ1-4	NA	once	TRBV28
TGTGCCAGCAGCTCCCTGCGGCATACGGGCTACACCTTC	CASSSLRHTGYTF	TRBJ1-2	NA	NA	TRBV11-3
TGTGCCAGTAGTTCAAGGGGACAGGCTCACGAGCAGTACTTC	CASSSRGQAHEQYF	TRBJ2-7	TRBD1	NA	TRBV19
TGTGCCAGCAGTGAACGGGGGGGAGAGCAGTACTTC	CASSERGGEQYF	TRBJ2-7	TRBD2	NA	TRBV6-1
TGTGCCAGCAGCACCCTAGGGGAGGCGTATCCTGAAAAACTGTTTTTT	CASSTLGEAYPEKLFF	TRBJ1-4	NA	NA	TRBV28
TGTGCCAGCAGTCTGGACAGGCGTGAGACTGAAGCTTTCTTT	CASSLDRRETEAFF	TRBJ1-1	TRBD1	NA	TRBV2
TGTGCCAGCAGTTATGACAGCTCCTACAATGAGCAGTTCTTC	CASSYDSSYNEQFF	TRBJ2-1	NA	NA	TRBV5-6
TGTGCCAGCAGTATGGAGGACAGGGTAAACTATGGCTACACCTTC	CASSMEDRVNYGYTF	TRBJ1-2	TRBD1	NA	TRBV2
TGTGCCAGCAGCGTCGGGGCAGGGGGGTACAATGAGCAGTTCTTC	CASSVGAGGYNEQFF	TRBJ2-1	NA	NA	TRBV9
TGTGCCAGCAGCCCCGAGGCTCCCGGGGGTACGCAGTATTTT	CASSPEAPGGTQYF	TRBJ2-3	NA	few	TRBV7-9
TGTGCCAGCAGCCTAGGACAGGGTACCCACAATGAGCAGTTCTTC	CASSLGQGTHNEQFF	TRBJ2-1	TRBD1	NA	TRBV5-4
TGTGCCAGCAGCGCGACGTACTACTCCTACGAGCAGTACTTC	CASSATYYSYEQYF	TRBJ2-7	NA	NA	TRBV9
TGTGCCAGCAGCAAAGTAGGGACAGAAGCCTACGAGCAGTACTTC	CASSKVGTEAYEQYF	TRBJ2-7	NA	NA	TRBV21-1
TGTGCCAGCAGTGAATCCTGGACTAGCGGGTACAATGAGCAGTTCTTC	CASSESWTSGYNEQFF	TRBJ2-1	TRBD2	NA	TRBV6-1
TGCAGCGTTCCTACAGGGCCCAATCAGCCCCAGCATTTT	CSVPTGPNQPQHF	TRBJ1-5	NA	NA	TRBV29-1
TGTGCCAGCAGCGTTAGCGGGGTCCGCACAGATACGCAGTATTTT	CASSVSGVRTDTQYF	TRBJ2-3	TRBD2	NA	TRBV11-1
TGTGCTAGTGGTTCCCAAGGGGTCGGCACTGAAGCTTTCTTT	CASGSQGVGTEAFF	TRBJ1-1	NA	NA	TRBV12-5
TGTGCCAGCAGGGGTAACAGCGGGAGGGGTTACGAGCAGTACTTC	CASRGNSGRGYEQYF	TRBJ2-7	TRBD2	NA	TRBV2
TGCGCCAGCAGCCTTACAGGGGGCGGCCTCACAGATACGCAGTATTTT	CASSLTGGGLTDTQYF	TRBJ2-3	TRBD1	NA	TRBV5-1
TGTGCCAGCAGGGGGACAGACGCGAGGGGGACCCAGTACTTC	CASRGTDARGTQYF	TRBJ2-5	TRBD1	NA	TRBV2
TGTGCCAGCAGCCATGGGACAGGCGTTGCAAAGGAAGCTTTCTTT	CASSHGTGVAKEAFF	TRBJ1-1	TRBD1	NA	TRBV7-2
TGTGCCAGCAGCCGCCCAGCGGAGCATGGCTACACCTTC	CASSRPAEHGYTF	TRBJ1-2	NA	NA	TRBV11-3
TGTGCCAGCAGCTTAGAGGGGGCCGTTCCGAACACTGAAGCTTTCTTT	CASSLEGAVPNTEAFF	TRBJ1-1	TRBD1	once	TRBV11-1
TGTGCCAGCAGCTTAGAAGGGGGAAGACCCCAGTACTTC	CASSLEGGRPQYF	TRBJ2-5	NA	NA	TRBV7-7
TGTGCCAGCAGTGAGACACAGGCTTATCGGTCACCCCTCCACTTT	CASSETQAYRSPLHF	TRBJ1-6	NA	few	TRBV2
TGTGCCAGCAGCGTTAGGCTAGCGGGAATTACCTCCTACAATGAGCAGTTCTTC	CASSVRLAGITSYNEQFF	TRBJ2-1	TRBD2	NA	TRBV9
TGCGCCAGCAGCTTGGGCCTAGCGGGAGCCTCGTACGAGCAGTACTTC	CASSLGLAGASYEQYF	TRBJ2-7	TRBD2	NA	TRBV5-1
TGTGCCAGCAGAATAGCGGGAGGGCCACGGGATACGCAGTATTTT	CASRIAGGPRDTQYF	TRBJ2-3	TRBD2	NA	TRBV28
TGTGCCAGCTCCCCGGCGATAGCGGGAGTGAGGAATGAGCAGTTCTTC	CASSPAIAGVRNEQFF	TRBJ2-1	TRBD2	NA	TRBV18
TGTGCCAGCAGCTCGACCCTACTAGGCTACGAGCAGTACTTC	CASSSTLLGYEQYF	TRBJ2-7	NA	NA	TRBV7-9
TGTGCCACCAGTGATTTAGGTACTAGCAATACCGGGGAGCTGTTTTTT	CATSDLGTSNTGELFF	TRBJ2-2	NA	NA	TRBV24-1
TGTGCCAGCAGCCTTGGTCGACACCTTCGGAATGAGCAGTTCTTC	CASSLGRHLRNEQFF	TRBJ2-1	NA	few	TRBV3-1/TRBV3-2
TGTGCCAGTAGGCCCAGGGGGCTCAATGAGCAGTTCTTC	CASRPRGLNEQFF	TRBJ2-1	TRBD1	NA	TRBV19
TGTGCCAGCCATAAGAACTATGAGCAGTTCTTC	CASHKNYEQFF	TRBJ2-1	NA	NA	TRBV27
TGTGCCAGCAGAGAGTTCGGGACACCGTTAGCTAACTATGGCTACACCTTC	CASREFGTPLANYGYTF	TRBJ1-2	NA	NA	TRBV2
TGTGCAAGTCGCTTCCGGGACAGGGAATTCGGTGAGCAGTTCTTC	CASRFRDREFGEQFF	TRBJ2-1	NA	many	TRBV12-2
TGTGCCAGCAGCCAAGATGTTGCGGGGGGGTTGGGAGGAGAGACCCAGTACTTC	CASSQDVAGGLGGETQYF	TRBJ2-5	TRBD2	NA	TRBV4-2
TGTGCCAGCAGTCTCAACTACCGGACCACAGGGGGCTATGGCTACACCTTC	CASSLNYRTTGGYGYTF	TRBJ1-2	TRBD1	NA	TRBV27
TGTGCCAGCAGACCGGGACAGGGGGTCTATGGCTACACCTTC	CASRPGQGVYGYTF	TRBJ1-2	TRBD1	NA	TRBV6-6
TGTGCCAGCAGTTACTCCCAGGGCAGGGGCACTGAAGCTTTCTTT	CASSYSQGRGTEAFF	TRBJ1-1	NA	NA	TRBV6-6
TGCGCCAGCAGCTTGGTGAGCGGTGCCGGGGGCTACACCTTC	CASSLVSGAGGYTF	TRBJ1-2	NA	NA	TRBV5-1